Below, 30 T cell receptor beta chains from the same sample are listed, as sequenced in a study of radiotherapy plus CTLA-4 blockade in lung cancer. The method was immunoSEQ multiplex PCR; TCRdb's version includes in-frame clones alone and lacks a portion of them. The table includes 80,000 or so clones, around 78% detected once. Material: peripheral blood, obtained from a patient treated with radiotherapy plus ipilimumab. These receptors all come from a human donor with non-small cell lung cancer whose response to radiotherapy plus ipilimumab could not be evaluated. Some clones in this sample may be carry-over from other donors' samples.

The chain employs TRBV5-6 and TRBJ2-7; D perhaps matches TRBD1 (5 bases). This CDR3 is built from 16 residues. Germline V lookup: CDR1 SGHDT, CDR2 YYEEEE. Trimming took 0 bases from V and 2 from J, leaving 15 bases between them. The CDR3 coding sequence is TGTGCCAGCAGCTTGGTAGGGCAGGGAATGCCCTACGAGCAGTACTTC. This gives the protein CASSLVGQGMPYEQYF.

The chain combines TRBV7-2 with TRBJ1-1; D is undetermined. The CDR3 has 13 amino acids. Germline values: CDR1 SGHTA, CDR2 FQGNSA. V was cut by 1 base and J by 6 bases, with 9 bases left in between. Written as DNA, the CDR3 is TGTGCCAGCAGCTTAGGATCGAGGGCTGAAGCTTTCTTT. This encodes CASSLGSRAEAFF.

The chain recombines TRBV9 with TRBJ2-1; 10 bases fit TRBD2. The germline CDR1 and CDR2 sequences are SGDLS and YYNGEE. With 0 bases clipped from V and 9 bases from J, the junction kept 6 bases outside the gene matches. The CDR3 totals 15 residues. CDR3 residues: CASSVAKRGGVEQFF. In DNA form, the CDR3 reads TGTGCCAGCAGCGTAGCCAAGCGGGGGGGCGTTGAGCAGTTCTTC.

The chain uses TRBV7-8 and TRBJ2-1; the match to TRBD2 covers 9 bases. CDR1 and CDR2 from the germline V gene are SGHVS and FQNEAQ. The V gene end was trimmed by 5 bases and the J gene end by 4 bases; junction bases not matched to a gene: 9. The CDR3 is made up of 16 amino acids. The CDR3 protein is CASSPKRAGGYNEQFF. In nucleotides, the CDR3 is TGTGCCAGCAGCCCTAAAAGAGCGGGGGGTTACAATGAGCAGTTCTTC.

The gene calls are TRBV7-2 and TRBJ1-2; D possibly corresponds to TRBD1 (6 bases). Germline V CDR1 and CDR2: SGHTA, FQGNSA. This CDR3 has 14 residues. V lost 5 bases and J lost 8, with 18 bases in between. CDR3 DNA sequence: TGTGCCAGCAGCACAACACACAGGGACGGGGGCTACACCTTC. It codes for CASSTTHRDGGYTF.

The chain recombines TRBV4-1 with TRBJ1-5; D is undetermined. This CDR3 has 13 amino acids. From germline, CDR1 is MGHRA and CDR2 YSYEKL. Trimming cost V 1 base and J 5 bases, with 6 bases left between them. The CDR3 protein is CASSQGSDQPQHF. CDR3 coding DNA: TGCGCCAGCAGCCAAGGTTCCGATCAGCCCCAGCATTTT.

The rearrangement uses TRBV5-1 and TRBJ2-5; D unresolved. The J call may be faulty, since TRBJ2-7 better matches the DNA end. CDR3 length: 14 residues. Germline V gene sequence: CDR1 SGHRS, CDR2 YFSETQ. The CDR3 reads CASSLGGPENEQYF. The CDR3 nucleotides are TGCGCCAGCAGCTTGGGAGGCCCGGAAAACGAGCAGTACTTC.

This clone has only one observation. The chain joins TRBV7-2 to TRBJ2-7, with 7 bases fitting TRBD1. Germline V lookup: CDR1 SGHTA, CDR2 FQGNSA. There are 16 residues in the CDR3. J gave up 3 bases and V 1 base, and 9 bases lay outside the gene matches. CDR3 in amino acids: CASSLVNTGVGYEQYF. CDR3 sequence (DNA): TGTGCCAGCAGCTTAGTGAATACAGGGGTCGGCTACGAGCAGTACTTC.

About this clone: At one end, the junction sequence differs from germline, possibly due to a read error. The genes are TRBV27 and TRBJ1-5, with 10 bases identical to TRBD1. The germline gives CDR1 MNHEY, CDR2 SMNVEV (reference sequence). The CDR3 is 17 amino acids. The CDR3: CAISLQMGQGSNQPQHF. CDR3 in DNA: TGTGCCATCAGTTTACAGATGGGACAGGGGAGCAATCAGCCCCAGCATTTT.

The chain recombines TRBV19 with TRBJ1-2; 7 bases align to TRBD1. The V segment lost 5 bases and the J segment 7 bases; nucleotides outside the gene matches: 13. Germline CDR1 is LNHDA and CDR2 is SQIVND (reference sequence). This CDR3 spans 15 amino acids. In DNA, the CDR3 is TGTGCCAGTAGTTCCGGGGCAGGGGGAGAAGGTGGCTACACCTTC. This sequence encodes CASSSGAGGEGGYTF.

This chain connects TRBV5-1 to TRBJ1-1; D is unclear. The CDR3 spans 14 residues. With 5 bases removed from V and 1 base from J, the gap between germline ends came to 12 bases. CDR1 SGHRS and CDR2 YFSETQ come from the germline V gene. The CDR3 spells CASSQATRNTEAFF. The CDR3 region has the DNA TGCGCCAGCAGTCAAGCAACCCGGAACACTGAAGCTTTCTTT.

The chain joins TRBV2 to TRBJ2-5; 12 bases line up with TRBD1. The J call is doubtful: the DNA matches TRBJ2-7 better. This CDR3 region has 14 residues. CDR1 and CDR2 from the germline V gene are SNHLY and FYNNEI. In nucleotides, the CDR3 is TGTGCCAGCAGTGAACGGGACAGGGGGCCCGAGCAGTACTTC. Protein sequence: CASSERDRGPEQYF.

The rearrangement joins TRBV12-5 to TRBJ2-2; D call uncertain. Germline CDR1 LGHNT, CDR2 FRNRAP. The CDR3 spans 13 residues. Trimming cost V 1 base and J 7 bases, with 7 bases left between them. CDR3 nucleotides: TGTGCTAGTGGTTTGGGCCACAACGGGGAGCTGTTTTTT. Translated: CASGLGHNGELFF.

The chain is built from TRBV6-6 and TRBJ2-3, with TRBD1 matching over 9 bases. V gave up 7 bases and J gave up 11 bases; unmatched junction bases: 16. Per germline, CDR1 MNHNY and CDR2 SVGAGI (reference sequence). This CDR3 comprises 15 residues. CDR3 coding DNA: TGTGCCAGCACCGCGGGGACAGGGCCTAATGGGAGGCAGTATTTT. Its protein product is CASTAGTGPNGRQYF.

This clone was observed a single time. The chain links TRBV6-1 to TRBJ1-5, with D uncertain. Per germline, CDR1 MNHNS and CDR2 SASEGT. The CDR3 is 18 residues long. Trimming pared 2 bases from V and 3 bases from J, leaving 20 bases between. The chain's CDR3 is CASSEYAAHSVDNQPQHF. CDR3 DNA sequence: TGTGCCAGCAGTGAATATGCGGCCCATTCGGTGGACAATCAGCCCCAGCATTTT.

The chain couples TRBV19 to TRBJ2-7; D may be TRBD1 (6 bases). Germline V CDR1 and CDR2: LNHDA, SQIVND (reference sequence). The CDR3 is 15 amino acids. V was trimmed by 1 base and J by 2 bases, leaving 12 bases between them. The CDR3 DNA sequence: TGTGCCAGTAGTATAGGTCGGACAGTCGCCTACGAGCAGTACTTC. It codes for CASSIGRTVAYEQYF.

The V gene is TRBV4-3, the J gene TRBJ1-1; TRBD1 agrees at 7 bases. Trimming removed 0 bases from V and 4 bases from J; junction bases left unmatched: 2. This CDR3 comprises 14 residues. Germline CDR1 is LGHNA and CDR2 is YSLEER. The CDR3 here is CASSQEPGGTEAFF. As DNA, the CDR3 is TGCGCCAGCAGCCAAGAGCCAGGGGGCACTGAAGCTTTCTTT.

The chain employs TRBV7-2 and TRBJ2-5, with 9 bases aligning to TRBD1. Germline assignment: CDR1 SGHTA and CDR2 FQGNSA. Germline trimming cut 5 bases from V and 5 bases from J; bases unmatched to any gene: 3. The CDR3 length is 13 residues. The CDR3 DNA reads TGTGCCAGCAGCCGCGGACAGGGGGAGACCCAGTACTTC. As protein: CASSRGQGETQYF.

V is TRBV10-2 and J is TRBJ2-7; 9 nucleotides match TRBD1. There are 16 residues in the CDR3. Germline V gene sequence: CDR1 WSHSY, CDR2 SAAADI. V lost 5 bases and J lost 3; bases outside the gene matches: 11. CDR3 amino acids: CASSPGVGQGRYEQYF. The CDR3, as DNA: TGCGCCAGCAGTCCCGGTGTGGGACAGGGTCGCTACGAGCAGTACTTC.

The rearrangement joins TRBV5-1 to TRBJ2-5; D might be TRBD1 (6 bases). V shed 6 bases and J shed 5 bases, with 14 bases lying between them. The V gene's germline CDR1 is SGHRS and CDR2 YFSETQ. The CDR3 has 13 residues. CDR3 region: CASTPQGRETQYF. The DNA for the CDR3 is TGCGCCAGCACCCCACAGGGACGGGAGACCCAGTACTTC.

The chain combines TRBV5-4 with TRBJ2-3; TRBD2 aligns across 15 bases. The CDR3 loop spans 16 amino acids. Trimming took 6 bases from V and 8 from J; bases not matched to a gene: 10. Germline-derived CDR1 and CDR2 are SGHNT and YYREEE (reference sequence). The DNA of the CDR3 is TGTGCCAGCACCTATTACGCGGGACTAGCGGGGGGTACGCAGTATTTT. Residues: CASTYYAGLAGGTQYF.

This chain uses TRBV4-2 with TRBJ1-4; D not resolved. Germline V gene sequence: CDR1 LGHNA, CDR2 YNFKEQ. The CDR3 contains 16 residues. V was cut by 4 bases and J by 0 bases, with 12 bases left in between. CDR3 DNA sequence: TGTGCCAGCAGCCCGCGAGGCAGATCAACTAATGAAAAACTGTTTTTT. Translation gives CASSPRGRSTNEKLFF.

CDR3 amino acids: CASSSISGKSTDTQYF. CDR3 coding DNA: TGTGCCAGCAGCTCTATTAGCGGGAAAAGCACAGATACGCAGTATTTT. The rearrangement joins TRBV5-4 to TRBJ2-3, with 8 bases fitting TRBD2. Losses at the gene ends were 3 bases for V and 0 bases for J; bases not matched to a gene: 6. This CDR3 is 16 amino acids long. Germline-derived CDR1 and CDR2 are SGHNT and YYREEE (reference sequence).

The chain combines TRBV7-2 with TRBJ1-3, with unresolved D. CDR3 length: 15 residues. With 0 bases removed from V and 7 bases from J, the gap between germline ends came to 13 bases. Germline CDR1 is SGHTA and CDR2 is FQGNSA. The CDR3 DNA reads as TGTGCCAGCAGCTTAGCGCCGGTGACGGGGAACACCATATATTTT. Translated, it gives CASSLAPVTGNTIYF.

The V call is TRBV6-1, the J call TRBJ2-4; 8 bases fit TRBD1. J was trimmed by 7 bases and V by 1 base; bases with no gene match: 9. CDR3 length equals 16 residues. Germline-derived CDR1 and CDR2 are MNHNS and SASEGT. As DNA, the CDR3 is TGTGCCAGCAGTGAAGGGCGGACAGGGAAACGGAACATTCAGTACTTC. The encoded protein is CASSEGRTGKRNIQYF.

The chain recombines TRBV28 with TRBJ1-5; the D is unclear. The CDR3 extends over 12 amino acids. CDR1 is MDHEN, CDR2 SYDVKM, per germline. The V and J ends lost 8 bases and 0 bases respectively, with 5 bases between them. DNA for the CDR3: TGTGCCAGCCCAGATAGCAATCAGCCCCAGCATTTT. Translation gives CASPDSNQPQHF. The entire variable domain, with the rest obtained from reference TRBV28 and TRBJ1-5, is as follows: DVKVTQSSRYLVKRTGEKVFLECVQDMDHENMFWYRQDPGLGLRLIYFSYDVKMKEKGDIPEGYSVSREKKERFSLILESASTNQTSMYLCASPDSNQPQHFGDGTRLSIL.

V usage is TRBV7-9 and J usage is TRBJ1-6; 7 bases are a match to TRBD1. The germline gives CDR1 SEHNR, CDR2 FQNEAQ (reference sequence). The CDR3 sequence is 13 residues long. Germline trimming cut 1 base from V and 11 bases from J; bases unmatched to any gene: 2. CDR3 sequence reads: CASSLETGTPLHF. DNA of the CDR3: TGTGCCAGCAGCTTAGAGACAGGGACACCCCTCCACTTT. Full variable domain (outside the CDR3, taken from reference TRBV7-9 and TRBJ1-6): DTGVSQNPRHKITKRGQNVTFRCDPISEHNRLYWYRQTLGQGPEFLTYFQNEAQLEKSRLLSDRFSAERPKGSFSTLEIQRTEQGDSAMYLCASSLETGTPLHFGNGTRLTVT.

This chain joins TRBV28 and TRBJ1-6; 8 nucleotides agree with TRBD1. The CDR3 loop spans 15 amino acids. With 8 bases clipped from V and 9 bases from J, the junction kept 12 bases outside the gene matches. Germline V gives CDR1 MDHEN, CDR2 SYDVKM. The CDR3 nucleotides are TGTGCCAGCGCCAAAACAGGGGGGCGAGGTTCACCCCTCCACTTT. Amino acids: CASAKTGGRGSPLHF.

The rearrangement links TRBV27 to TRBJ1-4, with TRBD1 matching over 8 bases. The CDR3 is 16 residues long. With 5 bases clipped from V and 7 bases from J, the junction kept 12 bases outside the gene matches. CDR1 and CDR2 from the germline V gene are MNHEY and SMNVEV (reference sequence). This chain's CDR3 is CASSPYRDRGGEKLFF. In DNA form, the CDR3 reads TGTGCCAGCAGTCCTTATCGAGACAGGGGCGGTGAAAAACTGTTTTTT.

This sequence joins TRBV29-1 and TRBJ1-2; the D gene is possibly TRBD1 (6 bases). The CDR3 extends over 12 amino acids. Trimming took 6 bases from V and 1 from J, leaving 9 bases between them. Germline CDR1 and CDR2: SQVTM and ANQGSEA. CDR3 loop: CSVGQLNYGYTF. CDR3 DNA sequence: TGCAGCGTAGGACAGCTTAACTATGGCTACACCTTC.